Each of the 32 T cell receptor beta chains below was sequenced from the same sample in a study of T cell repertoires in cytomegalovirus infection. MiXCR was run by TCRdb on the reads, yielding one entry per CDR3 protein. The data show 650,000 to 900,000 distinct CDR3 sequences, with roughly 33% seen just once and 12% held by the top ten. No antigen has been assigned to these receptors. The sample in question was cultured CD8+ T cells from PBMCs, obtained from culture after CMV antigen stimulation. The receptor set was obtained from a human donor in good health (CMV status not recorded). Some clones in this sample may be carry-over from other donors' samples.

This chain uses TRBV27 with TRBJ1-1; 7 bases fit TRBD1. The CDR3 consists of 17 residues. V dropped 0 bases and J dropped 1; count of bases not matched to a gene: 8. Germline assignment: CDR1 MNHEY and CDR2 SMNVEV (reference sequence). The chain's CDR3 is CASSLSRLDRENTEAFF. For the CDR3, the DNA is TGTGCCAGCAGTTTATCGCGCCTAGACAGGGAGAACACTGAAGCTTTCTTT.

This clonotype was seen ten or more times. V usage is TRBV6-1 and J usage is TRBJ1-5, with 12 bases fitting TRBD1. There are 16 residues in the CDR3. Losses at the gene ends were 6 bases for V and 7 bases for J; bases not matched to a gene: 10. In germline, CDR1 is MNHNS, CDR2 SASEGT. The CDR3: CASRQKGQGARQPQHF. The CDR3 DNA reads as TGTGCCAGCAGGCAAAAGGGACAGGGGGCGCGGCAGCCCCAGCATTTT.

The table lists this clonotype with a few counts. V and J are TRBV7-3 and TRBJ2-1; 9 nucleotides align to TRBD1. V lost 11 bases, J lost 10 bases, and 15 bases stayed unmatched. The CDR3 has 14 amino acids. CDR1 SGHTA and CDR2 FQGTGA come from the germline V gene. The CDR3 sequence: CAGFYPGQGLEQFF. CDR3 bases: TGTGCCGGCTTTTACCCGGGACAGGGACTCGAGCAGTTCTTC.

CDR3 loop: CASSYNFPNQPQHF. CDR3 DNA sequence: TGTGCCAGCAGTTACAACTTCCCCAATCAGCCCCAGCATTTT. The chain has TRBV28 and TRBJ1-5; no reliable D call. The V end lost 4 bases, the J end lost 3 bases, and 10 bases lay between the germline ends. Per germline, CDR1 MDHEN and CDR2 SYDVKM. CDR3 size: 14 residues.

There are many counts of this clonotype. The chain uses TRBV7-2 and TRBJ1-5; the match to TRBD1 covers 7 bases. Losses at the gene ends were 5 bases for V and 4 bases for J; bases not matched to a gene: 20. In germline, CDR1 is SGHTA, CDR2 FQGNSA. The CDR3 loop spans 19 amino acids. This CDR3 is CASSRASTLQGRGNQPQHF. CDR3 nucleotides: TGTGCCAGCAGCCGGGCCTCCACCCTACAGGGGCGGGGGAATCAGCCCCAGCATTTT.

This clonotype has more than one count but fewer than ten. V gene TRBV6-2 or TRBV6-3 combines with J gene TRBJ1-2; D unresolved. V lost 5 bases to trimming and J lost 8 bases, with 15 bases between them. The CDR3 is 13 residues long. Germline V lookup: CDR1 MNHEY, CDR2 SVGEGT. In DNA form, the CDR3 reads TGTGCCAGCAGTGTACCAAGTTGGCGGGGCTACACCTTC. Translating it yields CASSVPSWRGYTF.

There are a few counts of this clonotype. This chain links TRBV20-1 with TRBJ2-2; 9 bases fit TRBD2. Germline V gene lookup returns CDR1 DFQATT and CDR2 SNEGSKA (reference sequence). Trimming at V came to 5 bases and at J to 8 bases, leaving 3 bases not matched to a gene. The CDR3 contains 12 residues. The CDR3 DNA sequence: TGCAGTGCTCGGACTAGCGCGGGGGAGCTGTTTTTT. This encodes CSARTSAGELFF.

This chain connects TRBV19 to TRBJ1-1; tentatively, D is TRBD1 (5 bases). Germline lookup yields CDR1 LNHDA and CDR2 SQIVND (reference sequence). Trimming pared 3 bases from V and 7 bases from J, leaving 12 bases between. The CDR3 loop spans 13 amino acids. The DNA of the CDR3 is TGTGCCAGTAGTATCACGGGCGGGGGTGAAGCTTTCTTT. Amino acids: CASSITGGGEAFF.

CDR3 DNA: TGTGCCAGTAGATCGCTAGACTACAATGAGCAGTTCTTC. Protein sequence: CASRSLDYNEQFF. V gene TRBV19 combines with J gene TRBJ2-1, with unresolved D. Germline CDR1 is LNHDA and CDR2 is SQIVND (reference sequence). Trimming took 6 bases from V and 3 from J, leaving 9 bases between them. There are 13 residues in the CDR3.

J is TRBJ1-2 and V is TRBV6-6; the D gene is possibly TRBD1 (6 bases). Germline loops: CDR1 MNHNY, CDR2 SVGAGI (reference sequence). Trimming left V 10 bases short and J 5 bases short, with 20 bases between. This CDR3 contains 14 residues. The DNA of the CDR3 is TGTGCCATCCAAATCCAGGGGCAACATTATGGCTACACCTTC. Translation: CAIQIQGQHYGYTF.

The chain combines TRBV28 with TRBJ1-1, with unresolved D. The CDR3 contains 17 residues. From germline, CDR1 is MDHEN and CDR2 SYDVKM. V dropped 5 bases and J dropped 0 bases, with 19 bases sitting between them. The CDR3, as DNA: TGTGCCAGCAGTGAAAGGAAGACGGGTTGGGTGAACACTGAAGCTTTCTTT. As protein: CASSERKTGWVNTEAFF.

This clonotype appeared a few times. The rearrangement joins TRBV10-2 to TRBJ2-1, with TRBD1 as a possible D gene (6 bases). The CDR3 covers 17 residues. Germline lookup yields CDR1 WSHSY and CDR2 SAAADI. V lost 3 bases and J lost 9, with 24 bases in between. Written as DNA, the CDR3 is TGCGCCAGCAGTGACCCGAGGGGTCAGGGGCGGTATGGTGAGCAGTTCTTC. It specifies CASSDPRGQGRYGEQFF.

V and J are TRBV2 and TRBJ2-5, with D possibly matching TRBD2 (6 bases). V was clipped by 0 bases and J by 4 bases, with 24 bases between them. The CDR3 length is 19 residues. The germline V gene has CDR1 SNHLY and CDR2 FYNNEI. The CDR3 coding sequence is TGTGCCAGCAGTGAAGCCGGGGGAGGCCCGGAGAAATGGGCAGAGACCCAGTACTTC. Protein sequence: CASSEAGGGPEKWAETQYF.

The CDR3 region is CAISEMRVGYTF. CDR3 nucleotide sequence: TGTGCCATCAGTGAAATGAGGGTTGGCTACACCTTC. This sequence joins TRBV10-3 and TRBJ1-2; no definite D call. Germline values: CDR1 ENHRY, CDR2 SYGVKD. V lost 3 bases and J lost 7, with 9 bases in between. The CDR3 consists of 12 residues.

This clonotype appeared a few times. One end of the junction is discordant with germline, which a read error may explain. The chain uses TRBV7-7 and TRBJ1-1; D remains ambiguous. The CDR3 runs to 17 residues. Germline V gives CDR1 SSHAT, CDR2 FNYEAQ (reference sequence). This CDR3 is CASSFSFGIAMNTEAFF. The CDR3 region has the DNA TGTGCTAGCAGCTTTTCTTTTGGGATAGCCATGAACACTGAAGCTTTCTTT.

In its sample, this clonotype was seen a few times. The chain recombines TRBV4-1 with TRBJ2-7; D call uncertain. Trimming cost V 0 bases and J 0 bases, with 6 bases left between them. This CDR3 spans 14 amino acids. Germline lookup yields CDR1 MGHRA and CDR2 YSYEKL. This CDR3 is CASSQDLDSYEQYV. As DNA, the CDR3 is TGCGCCAGCAGCCAAGATCTAGACTCCTACGAGCAGTACGTC.

At least ten counts were recorded for this clonotype. The chain uses TRBV7-6 and TRBJ1-3, with D possibly TRBD1 on 6 matching bases. Trimming took 5 bases from V and 4 from J, leaving 12 bases between them. CDR3 length equals 14 residues. Germline assignment: CDR1 SGHVS and CDR2 FNYEAQ. The CDR3 reads CASSQRGPGNTIYF. The DNA for the CDR3 is TGTGCCAGCAGCCAGCGGGGGCCGGGAAACACCATATATTTT.

The chain joins TRBV5-6 to TRBJ2-1; no definite D call. In germline, CDR1 is SGHDT, CDR2 YYEEEE. The CDR3 totals 8 residues. V was shortened by 10 bases and J by 6 bases, with 2 bases between the two germline ends. DNA of the CDR3: TGTGCCGTCAATGAGCAGTTCTTC. Translation gives CAVNEQFF. The complete variable domain, with remaining parts taken from reference TRBV5-6 and TRBJ2-1, reads DAGVTQSPTHLIKTRGQQVTLRCSPKSGHDTVSWYQQALGQGPQFIFQYYEEEERQRGNFPDRFSGHQFPNYSSELNVNALLLGDSALYLCAVNEQFFGPGTRLTVL.

The rearrangement uses TRBV7-6 and TRBJ2-2; unclear D gene. V was shortened by 5 bases and J by 5 bases, with 18 bases between the two germline ends. The CDR3 runs to 16 residues. CDR1 is SGHVS, CDR2 FNYEAQ, per germline. The CDR3 region is CASSERTPWKTGELFF. DNA for the CDR3: TGTGCCAGCAGCGAACGGACCCCCTGGAAGACCGGGGAGCTGTTTTTT. Using reference TRBV7-6 and TRBJ2-2 for the parts outside the CDR3, the full variable domain is GAGVSQSPRYKVTKRGQDVALRCDPISGHVSLYWYRQALGQGPEFLTYFNYEAQQDKSGLPNDRFSAERPEGSISTLTIQRTEQRDSAMYRCASSERTPWKTGELFFGEGSRLTVL.

This clonotype was recorded a few times. V usage is TRBV7-9 and J usage is TRBJ2-1, with 7 bases that match TRBD2. The germline CDR1 and CDR2 sequences are SEHNR and FQNEAQ (reference sequence). This CDR3 has 20 amino acids. Trimming removed 4 bases from V and 2 bases from J; junction bases left unmatched: 20. CDR3 sequence (DNA): TGTGCCAGCAGCTCCCGGCTAAGAGCGGCGGGCGGGACTACCTACAATGAGCAGTTCTTC. This codes for CASSSRLRAAGGTTYNEQFF.

In this sample, this clonotype turned up many times. The chain couples TRBV4-1 to TRBJ1-1, with D uncertain. Germline CDR1 reads MGHRA; CDR2 reads YSYEKL. The V gene lost 1 base and the J gene lost 4 bases, with 7 bases spanning the gap. This CDR3 has 13 amino acids. The CDR3 loop reads CASSQVEGTEAFF. The CDR3 DNA is TGCGCCAGCAGCCAAGTTGAGGGCACTGAAGCTTTCTTT.

The CDR3 here is CGSGQGVKPQHF. The CDR3, as DNA: TGCGGATCCGGACAGGGGGTGAAGCCCCAGCATTTT. The genes are TRBV20-1 and TRBJ1-5; 10 nucleotides agree with TRBD1. CDR1 and CDR2 from the germline V gene are DFQATT and SNEGSKA (reference sequence). This CDR3 comprises 12 residues.

This sequence joins TRBV7-9 and TRBJ2-5; D gene ambiguous. The CDR3 has 14 residues. Germline CDR1 is SEHNR and CDR2 is FQNEAQ (reference sequence). Between the trimmed V and J ends, which lost 0 bases and 5 bases, there was a span of 10 bases. The CDR3 is CASSLAAPMETQYF. For the CDR3, the DNA is TGTGCCAGCAGCTTAGCTGCACCGATGGAGACCCAGTACTTC.

The CDR3 sequence is CASSPVGREQYF. CDR3 DNA sequence: TGTGCCAGCAGTCCCGTGGGGAGGGAGCAGTACTTC. The chain carries TRBV27 and TRBJ2-7, with a possible D match to TRBD2 (6 bases). V lost 5 bases and J 7 bases, leaving 12 bases between the germline ends. The CDR3 is made up of 12 amino acids. The germline V gene encodes CDR1 MNHEY and CDR2 SMNVEV (reference sequence).

The V call is TRBV6-1, the J call TRBJ2-2; maybe TRBD2 (7 bases). With 6 bases removed from V and 2 bases from J, the gap between germline ends came to 19 bases. CDR1 MNHNS and CDR2 SASEGT come from the germline V gene. This CDR3 contains 17 residues. The CDR3 here is CASSPLAGALNTGELFF. The CDR3 DNA follows: TGTGCCAGCAGCCCTTTGGCGGGGGCCCTAAACACCGGGGAGCTGTTTTTT.

With respect to this clonotype: A read error may produce the germline difference seen at one junction end. This chain uses TRBV4-1 with TRBJ1-6; TRBD1 matches at 7 bases. The CDR3 length is 16 residues. Germline CDR1 is MGHRA and CDR2 is YSYEKL. DNA for the CDR3: TGCGCCAGCAGCCAAGAAGTCGACAGGGTGTTTTCACCCCGCCACTTT. This gives the protein CASSQEVDRVFSPRHF.

The rearrangement joins TRBV2 to TRBJ2-7, with TRBD1 matching over 8 bases. Germline CDR1 and CDR2: SNHLY and FYNNEI. The V gene end was trimmed by 1 base and the J gene end by 3 bases; junction bases not matched to a gene: 11. The CDR3 has 17 residues. In DNA form, the CDR3 reads TGTGCCAGCAGTGAAGAGTGGACAGGGCGGATAAACTACGAGCAGTACTTC. It translates to CASSEEWTGRINYEQYF.

In nucleotides, the CDR3 is TGCAGTGTCCCCGGGACAGGGAACGGCTACACCTTC. Its protein product is CSVPGTGNGYTF. V gene TRBV20-1 combines with J gene TRBJ1-2; 9 bases are shared with TRBD1. Germline CDR1 DFQATT, CDR2 SNEGSKA (reference sequence). This CDR3 contains 12 residues. V was pared by 7 bases and J by 8 bases, with 8 bases of the junction left unmatched.

The table lists this clonotype with a few counts. The rearrangement joins TRBV6-6 to TRBJ2-7; a possible D gene is TRBD1 (5 bases). The V end was cut by 6 bases, the J end by 5 bases, with 14 bases between. CDR1 and CDR2 from the germline V gene are MNHNY and SVGAGI (reference sequence). There are 13 residues in the CDR3. The CDR3 loop is CASSIRERDEQYV. In DNA, the CDR3 is TGTGCCAGCAGCATCAGGGAAAGGGACGAGCAGTACGTC.

At least ten counts were recorded for this clonotype. This chain links TRBV6-5 with TRBJ2-5; 7 positions match TRBD2. The CDR3 length is 14 residues. Looked up from germline, CDR1 is MNHEY and CDR2 is SVGAGI. The trim removed 5 bases at V and 5 bases at J, leaving 8 bases unmatched. CDR3 DNA sequence: TGTGCCAGCAGTCATGGGGGGGTAGGTGAGACCCAGTACTTC. Its translation is CASSHGGVGETQYF.

This clonotype was counted between two and nine times. The CDR3 DNA reads as TGTGCCAGCAGCTTAACTACAGGGGAAATTTGGGGCTACACCTTC. Translating gives CASSLTTGEIWGYTF. The chain couples TRBV7-4 to TRBJ1-2; TRBD1 matches 7 bases. The CDR3 length is 15 residues. Losses at the gene ends were 2 bases for V and 8 bases for J; bases not matched to a gene: 11. Germline V gives CDR1 SGHVT, CDR2 SQSDAQ.

This clonotype appeared a few times. The chain joins TRBV12-3 or TRBV12-4 to TRBJ1-3; a possible D gene is TRBD1 (5 bases). This CDR3 has 15 amino acids. V lost 0 bases and J 8 bases, leaving 14 bases between the germline ends. CDR3 loop: CASSLAGVPGHTIYF. The CDR3 DNA follows: TGTGCCAGCAGTTTAGCGGGGGTTCCGGGCCACACCATATATTTT.